A selection of T cell receptor beta chains follows, all from one sample in a study of cytomegalovirus exposure and HLA in healthy donors. Clones were read by immunoSEQ multiplex PCR, and TCRdb kept only the in-frame ones, dropping some. This table lists 130,000 or so clones. The sample consisted of PBMCs. Receptors were obtained from a woman aged 18-29 years in good health and CMV-seronegative. Each CDR3 is given with its conserved first and last residue. D genes are given only for firm matches.

J gene	V gene	D gene	CDR3 protein	CDR3 DNA
TRBJ2-2	TRBV9	TRBD2	CASSVTSGATGELFF	TGTGCCAGCAGCGTTACTAGCGGAGCCACCGGGGAGCTGTTTTTT
TRBJ1-2	TRBV6-1	NA	CASSEAFPGDGGYTF	TGTGCCAGCAGTGAAGCATTCCCAGGGGATGGCGGCTACACCTTC
TRBJ2-1	TRBV7-9	TRBD2	CASSRTSGYNEQFF	TGTGCCAGCAGCCGGACTAGCGGTTACAATGAGCAGTTCTTC
TRBJ1-2	TRBV9	TRBD1	CASSSLDRETYGYTF	TGTGCCAGCAGCAGTTTAGACAGGGAAACCTATGGCTACACCTTC
TRBJ2-1	TRBV5-1	NA	CASSLKAGPYNEQFF	TGCGCCAGCAGCCTTAAAGCGGGCCCCTACAATGAGCAGTTCTTC
TRBJ1-1	TRBV6-5	TRBD1	CASSGQTGGHTEAFF	TGTGCCAGCAGTGGCCAGACAGGGGGCCACACTGAAGCTTTCTTT
TRBJ2-1	TRBV30	TRBD1	CAWRDRRVNEQFF	TGTGCCTGGAGGGACAGGAGAGTCAATGAGCAGTTCTTC
TRBJ1-1	TRBV6-1	NA	CASSETIIQVSEAFF	TGTGCCAGCAGTGAGACTATAATTCAGGTCTCTGAAGCTTTCTTT
TRBJ1-2	TRBV16	NA	CASSRSTQGNGYTF	TGTGCCAGCAGCCGCAGCACGCAGGGAAACGGCTACACCTTC
TRBJ1-2	TRBV29-1	NA	CRADPDINYGYTF	TGCAGAGCAGACCCGGACATTAACTATGGCTACACCTTC
TRBJ1-1	TRBV19	NA	CAPHLGSNF	TGTGCGCCCCACCTCGGGTCGAACTTT
TRBJ1-5	TRBV30	TRBD1	CAWSSGQGANQPQHF	TGTGCCTGGAGTAGCGGACAGGGGGCTAACCAGCCCCAGCATTTT
TRBJ1-5	TRBV19	NA	CASSSDTYQPQHF	TGTGCCAGTAGCTCGGACACCTATCAGCCCCAGCATTTT
TRBJ2-1	TRBV7-9	TRBD2	CASSRLAGGNEQFF	TGTGCCAGCAGCAGACTAGCGGGAGGGAATGAGCAGTTCTTC
TRBJ2-7	TRBV29-1	TRBD2	CSVGTSDYEQYF	TGCAGCGTTGGAACTAGCGACTACGAGCAGTACTTC
TRBJ1-5	TRBV30	NA	CAWSTAGSNQPQHF	TGTGCCTGGAGTACCGCAGGTAGCAATCAGCCCCAGCATTTT
TRBJ2-4	TRBV18	NA	CASSPVRSTELAKNIQYF	TGTGCCAGCTCACCGGTAAGAAGCACAGAACTAGCCAAAAACATTCAGTACTTC
TRBJ2-1	TRBV4-1	TRBD2	CASRPLAGVYNEQFF	TGCGCCAGCAGGCCACTAGCGGGGGTTTACAATGAGCAGTTCTTC
TRBJ1-3	TRBV11-2	NA	CASSTQVSGNTIYF	TGTGCCAGCAGCACACAGGTCTCTGGAAACACCATATATTTT
TRBJ2-7	TRBV27	NA	CASSLYSTYEQYF	TGTGCCAGCAGTTTATACAGCACCTACGAGCAGTACTTC
TRBJ2-1	TRBV25-1	TRBD1	CASRRQGADEQFF	TGTGCCAGCAGAAGACAGGGGGCGGATGAGCAGTTCTTC
TRBJ2-1	TRBV29-1	TRBD1	CSVGTGGEEQFF	TGCAGCGTCGGGACAGGGGGCGAAGAGCAGTTCTTC